The T cell receptor (beta chain) described here comes from a study of CD8+ T cells in alopecia areata. Study-wide results and caveats: Among the top 100, expanded CD8+ clones were significantly decreased by tofacitinib, as was scalp clonality.

With regard to this clone: The antigen is undetermined.

RNA, once extracted, was reverse transcribed into cDNA for use as the sequencing template. Profiling relied on immunoSEQ multiplex PCR, and the TCRdb table lists in-frame clones only, not all of them. Of 100,000 to 150,000 clones in the sample, over 60% are singletons; the top ten hold 5% to 7%. From germline, CDR1 is SQVTM and CDR2 ANQGSEA. V gave up 4 bases and J gave up 1 base; unmatched junction bases: 2. This CDR3 is built from 13 residues. Treatment specified: oral pan-JAK inhibitor, 5-10 mg twice daily. The sample was CD4+ T cells sorted from blood, taken at week 4, from a patient treated with tofacitinib. V and J are TRBV29-1 and TRBJ2-5; TRBD1 aligns across 8 bases. This TCR came from a human donor with alopecia areata. CDR3 in amino acids: CSVAGTGQETQYF. CDR3 nucleotides: TGCAGCGTTGCCGGGACAGGCCAAGAGACCCAGTACTTC.